This entry features one TCR beta chain sequence. Its target is not known. The source of the sample is a study of blood T cells in healthy people across ages. A J-beta primer mix and a sample-barcoded 5' primer were used in a second PCR of roughly 7 to 12 cycles. TCRdb reprocessed the 5' RACE reads with MiXCR, giving one entry per CDR3 protein. This sample has about 760,000 distinct CDR3 sequences, with roughly three fifths found just once. Study results and caveats: Diversity was estimated from one million T cells, and these estimates were considered underestimates.

Isolated per sample were at least 6.5 million PBMCs. This TCR was recovered from a middle-aged man in good health. Sequencing input: blood.

CDR3 sequence: CSASLRRASGANVLTF. CDR3 DNA sequence: TGCAGTGCTAGCCTCAGGAGGGCCTCTGGGGCCAACGTCCTGACTTTC. The chain carries TRBV20-1 and TRBJ2-6; a possible D gene is TRBD2 (6 bases). In germline, CDR1 is DFQATT, CDR2 SNEGSKA (reference sequence). This CDR3 comprises 16 residues. Trimming shortened V by 3 bases and J by 0 bases, and 12 bases separated the two germline ends.